The present entry profiles one T cell receptor beta chain with its context. Its antigen is as yet unknown. The CDR3 contains 15 residues. Germline V gene data show CDR1 as MNHEY and CDR2 as SVGAGI. J was trimmed by 4 bases and V by 0 bases; bases with no gene match: 3. This sample was included in a study of cytomegalovirus exposure and HLA in healthy donors. Study-wide background: For the approximately 420 genotyped donors, 75% to 90% fell within the Caucasian-associated ancestry cluster. Study-level points and caveats: Among donors in an Asian-associated ancestry cluster, a later analysis reportedly found fewer N-insertions than the roughly 700-donor mean. Clonal expansion, a later analysis showed, was greater in HLA-associated TCR beta chains than in equally common others.

Researchers ran the PCR with 60 Vbeta and 13 Jbeta primers. As handled by the study authors: As a later analysis found, there were 82 million or so unique TCR beta chains, of which roughly 11 million were shared. The data were produced by immunoSEQ multiplex PCR, yet TCRdb's version contains in-frame clones alone and is incomplete. Clonal size and the V and J genes are those of that table, whereas D and trimming came from the DNA. The sample has roughly 160,000 clones; roughly four fifths are singletons. V and J are TRBV6-5 and TRBJ1-2, with TRBD1 matching 9 bases. Sequencing was carried out using PBMCs. The receptor's source is a female donor in good health and CMV-seronegative. DNA of the CDR3: TGTGCCAGCAGTTACTCTACAGGGGGCACCTATGGCTACACCTTC. Translating gives CASSYSTGGTYGYTF.